The 13 T cell receptor beta chains presented below share a single source sample, sequenced in a study of beta chain features in type 1 diabetes. Expressed TCRB transcripts were sequenced because the isolated RNA had all been reverse transcribed beforehand. The protocol was immunoSEQ multiplex PCR, while the TCRdb copy is restricted to in-frame clones and leaves out a portion. The repertoire holds under 250,000 clones, with 12% to 15% as singletons. The sample comprised naive CD4+ T cells from blood. The receptors were sampled from a middle-aged woman in good health.

V is TRBV30 and J is TRBJ1-2; the match to TRBD1 covers 10 bases. CDR3 length: 13 amino acids. The V segment lost 4 bases and the J segment 8 bases; nucleotides outside the gene matches: 7. The germline V gene has CDR1 GTSNPN and CDR2 SVGIG (reference sequence). The CDR3 sequence is CAWTVTGGDGYTF. CDR3 coding DNA: TGTGCCTGGACCGTGACAGGGGGCGACGGCTACACCTTC.

The chain couples TRBV4-3 to TRBJ2-3; 11 bases are a match to TRBD2. V dropped 4 bases and J dropped 2; count of bases not matched to a gene: 8. The CDR3 contains 17 residues. Per the germline V gene, CDR1 is LGHNA and CDR2 is YSLEER. The CDR3 spells CASSRKIAGGITDTQYF. Here the CDR3 DNA reads TGCGCCAGCAGCCGAAAAATAGCGGGGGGGATCACAGATACGCAGTATTTT.

The V and J genes are TRBV5-1 and TRBJ2-5; tentatively, D is TRBD1 (6 bases). The V gene's germline CDR1 is SGHRS and CDR2 YFSETQ. Between the trimmed V and J ends, which lost 2 bases and 3 bases, there was a span of 14 bases. The CDR3 extends over 15 amino acids. CDR3 sequence: CASSLESRGEETQYF. The CDR3 DNA reads as TGCGCCAGCAGCTTAGAGAGCAGGGGCGAAGAGACCCAGTACTTC.

The chain links TRBV4-3 to TRBJ2-7; 14 bases agree with TRBD2. CDR1 LGHNA and CDR2 YSLEER come from the germline V gene. CDR3 size: 16 residues. With V trimmed by 4 bases and J by 4 bases, 6 bases remained unmatched. The CDR3 protein is CASSLGTSGGPYEQYF. CDR3 bases: TGCGCCAGCAGCCTCGGGACTAGCGGGGGCCCTTACGAGCAGTACTTC.

This chain links TRBV19 with TRBJ2-7; D is perhaps TRBD1 (6 bases). Trimming took off 5 bases at V and 1 base at J, with 9 bases between the two ends. The CDR3 totals 13 residues. Looked up from germline, CDR1 is LNHDA and CDR2 is SQIVND (reference sequence). CDR3: CASSDQGSYEQYF. The CDR3 DNA reads TGTGCCAGTAGTGACCAGGGGTCCTACGAGCAGTACTTC.

The rearrangement uses TRBV18 and TRBJ1-6; possibly TRBD1 for D (5 bases). This CDR3 is 13 amino acids long. V was clipped by 5 bases and J by 7 bases, with 9 bases between them. Germline values: CDR1 KGHSH, CDR2 LQKENI. In DNA form, the CDR3 reads TGTGCCAGCTCAACAGGAACCAATTCACCCCTCCACTTT. Protein product: CASSTGTNSPLHF. Full variable domain (remainder filled in from reference TRBV18 and TRBJ1-6): NAGVMQNPRHLVRRRGQEARLRCSPMKGHSHVYWYRQLPEEGLKFMVYLQKENIIDESGMPKERFSAEFPKEGPSILRIQQVVRGDSAAYFCASSTGTNSPLHFGNGTRLTVT.

The J gene is TRBJ2-7, the V gene TRBV5-6; 9 bases are shared with TRBD2. Germline-derived CDR1 and CDR2 are SGHDT and YYEEEE. The CDR3 extends over 13 amino acids. V lost 6 bases to trimming and J lost 6 bases; unmatched junction nucleotides: 7. The CDR3 coding sequence is TGTGCCAGCAAACGGCGGGGGGGCTCCGAGCAGTACTTC. As protein: CASKRRGGSEQYF.

A word on this clone: Distinct nucleotide sequences in the sample also encode this CDR3. This rearrangement joins TRBV7-9 to TRBJ2-5; 13 bases are a match to TRBD2. The germline CDR1 and CDR2 sequences are SEHNR and FQNEAQ (reference sequence). The CDR3 has 16 amino acids. V gave up 1 base and J gave up 1 base; unmatched junction bases: 0. The chain's CDR3 is CASSLGTSGGQETQYF. CDR3 nucleotides: TGTGCCAGCAGCTTAGGGACTAGCGGGGGCCAAGAGACCCAGTACTTC.

This chain joins TRBV9 and TRBJ2-5; 7 bases are shared with TRBD2. The CDR3 runs to 12 residues. The V gene end was trimmed by 4 bases and the J gene end by 9 bases; junction bases not matched to a gene: 6. Germline V gene lookup returns CDR1 SGDLS and CDR2 YYNGEE. CDR3 loop: CASSFSGGAQYF. CDR3 bases: TGTGCCAGCAGCTTTTCTGGGGGGGCCCAGTACTTC.

V usage is TRBV9 and J usage is TRBJ1-2; the match to TRBD1 covers 7 bases. Trimming took 4 bases from V and 5 from J; bases not matched to a gene: 11. The germline gives CDR1 SGDLS, CDR2 YYNGEE. This CDR3 region has 15 residues. The CDR3 DNA reads as TGTGCCAGCAGCATTTACGGGACAGCCGGATATGGCTACACCTTC. The encoded protein is CASSIYGTAGYGYTF.

The chain carries TRBV13 and TRBJ2-5; D is undetermined. The J call may not be correct, given that the DNA end is closer to TRBJ2-7. Germline V gives CDR1 PRHDT, CDR2 FYEKMQ (reference sequence). The CDR3 runs to 11 residues. The CDR3 nucleotides are TGTGCCAGCAGTGTCCACTACGAGCAGTACTTC. This translates into CASSVHYEQYF.

This clone was found a few times. The rearrangement uses TRBV6-1 and TRBJ2-5; no clear D gene. Germline CDR1 MNHNS, CDR2 SASEGT. Trimming left V 6 bases short and J 2 bases short, with 7 bases between. The length of the CDR3 is 12 residues. The CDR3 nucleotides read TGTGCCAGCAGGTTCGGGCAAGAGACCCAGTACTTC. Translating it yields CASRFGQETQYF.

This chain joins TRBV29-1 and TRBJ2-3; TRBD1 agrees at 9 bases. CDR3 length equals 13 residues. Germline CDR1 and CDR2: SQVTM and ANQGSEA. V dropped 3 bases and J dropped 4; count of bases not matched to a gene: 2. The CDR3 nucleotides are TGCAGCGTTGAGACAGGGGGTGCAGATACGCAGTATTTT. Protein sequence: CSVETGGADTQYF.